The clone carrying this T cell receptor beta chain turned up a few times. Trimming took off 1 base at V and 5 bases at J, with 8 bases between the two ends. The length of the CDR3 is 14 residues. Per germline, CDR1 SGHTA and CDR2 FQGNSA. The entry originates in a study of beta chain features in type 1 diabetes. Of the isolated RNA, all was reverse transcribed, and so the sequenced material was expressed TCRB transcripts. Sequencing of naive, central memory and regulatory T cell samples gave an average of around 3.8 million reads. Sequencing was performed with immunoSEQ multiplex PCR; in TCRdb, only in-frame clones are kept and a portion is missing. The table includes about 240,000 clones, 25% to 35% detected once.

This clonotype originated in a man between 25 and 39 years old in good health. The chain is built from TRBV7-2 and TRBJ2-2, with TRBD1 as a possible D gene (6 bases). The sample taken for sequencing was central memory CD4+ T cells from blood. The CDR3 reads CASSLVRGTGELFF. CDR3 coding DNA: TGTGCCAGCAGCTTAGTCAGGGGAACCGGGGAGCTGTTTTTT.